This T cell receptor beta chain was recorded in a study of CD8+CD57+ T cells in acquired aplastic anemia. Study details: Quantities of DNA derived from sorted CD4+ and CD8+ cells averaged about 3.2 ug.

The authors sequenced patients whose flow cytometry had shown CD8+CD57+ cell expansion. As a group, the patients uniformly had severe acquired aplastic anemia. In its sample, this clonotype was seen many times. Its specificity is not known. The use of genomic DNA as template underpinned the TCR beta VDJ and CDR3 profiling. TCRdb recomputed calls from the reads with MiXCR, one row per CDR3 protein. Of around 79,000 distinct CDR3 sequences listed, 70% are singletons. Whole-study results and caveats: Statistical testing detected no significant gap in CD8+ Simpson's diversity between patients and controls.

Sequencing used sorted CD4+, CD8+, or CD8+CD57+ T cells (not recorded which) from PBMCs. This clonotype was sampled from a human donor with aplastic anemia.

The CDR3 nucleotides read TGCAGTGCTAGAACTTTAGGACCTGAACCGTACGAGCAGTACTTC. Translating gives CSARTLGPEPYEQYF. The chain recombines TRBV20-1 with TRBJ2-7; no firm D call. CDR3 length: 15 amino acids. Trimming pared 2 bases from V and 4 bases from J, leaving 18 bases between. Germline V gives CDR1 DFQATT, CDR2 SNEGSKA (reference sequence).